The entry below describes one T cell receptor (beta chain). Its matching antigen is unknown. TCRbeta library construction was performed incorporating unique molecular identifiers. TCRdb recomputed calls from the PCR reads with MiXCR, one row per CDR3 protein. This table has 90,000 to 120,000 distinct CDR3 sequences, about 6.4% appearing once. The data are from a study of T-cell reconstitution after alpha-beta-depleted transplantation in children. Germline lookup yields CDR1 KGHSH and CDR2 LQKENI. This CDR3 is built from 13 residues. The V and J ends lost 5 bases and 2 bases respectively, with 9 bases between them. Study observations and caveats: The origin of alpha-beta T cells about two months after transplant was reportedly several hundred expanded graft clones.

The specimen comprised PBMCs, mostly from graft donor cells, sampled 360 days after TCRalphabeta/CD19-depleted stem cell transplant. This receptor was identified in a male patient aged 2-15 years who had a stem cell transplant for acute lymphoblastic leukemia, so the T cells may come from the graft donor. This chain uses TRBV18 with TRBJ2-5; D call uncertain. The CDR3 DNA reads TGTGCCAGCTCAGGCCCTGAACAAGAGACCCAGTACTTC. It yields the protein CASSGPEQETQYF.